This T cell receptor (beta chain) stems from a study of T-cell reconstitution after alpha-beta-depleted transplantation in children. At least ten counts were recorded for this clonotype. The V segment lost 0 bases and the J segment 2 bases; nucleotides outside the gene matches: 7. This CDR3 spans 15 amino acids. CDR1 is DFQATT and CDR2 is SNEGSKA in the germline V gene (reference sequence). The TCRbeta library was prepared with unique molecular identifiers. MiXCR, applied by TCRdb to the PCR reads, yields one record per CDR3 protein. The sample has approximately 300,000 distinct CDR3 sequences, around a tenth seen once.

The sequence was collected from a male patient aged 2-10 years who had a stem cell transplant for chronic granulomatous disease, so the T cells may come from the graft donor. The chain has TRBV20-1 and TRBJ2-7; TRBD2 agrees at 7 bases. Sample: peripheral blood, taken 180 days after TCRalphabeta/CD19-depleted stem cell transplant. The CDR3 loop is CSARDYASGTYEQYF. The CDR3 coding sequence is TGCAGTGCTAGAGATTATGCTAGCGGAACCTACGAGCAGTACTTC.